This T cell receptor beta chain was sequenced in a study of blood T cell repertoires in COVID-19 (dated by TCRdb to between 2020 and 2021). For context, the study as a whole: Collaborator samples came from the United States, Italy and Spain and covered acute and convalescent phases of COVID-19. The material from the prospective study consisted of cDNA or gDNA derived from T cells, B-cell-depleted T cells, or PBMCs. The dataset comprised deeply sampled blood TCRbeta repertoires from subjects exposed to, actively infected with, or recovered from COVID-19. A freely available public database, intended as a resource for researchers studying the immune response to SARS-CoV-2, is where the repertoires were released. Samples were obtained from the ongoing ImmuneRACE study (first 160 participants) and from 950 to 1,500 subjects provided by 6 global collaborators. Nearly every sample came with metadata listing a de-identified subject ID, COVID-19 status, age in years and sex. HLA class I and class II types, where available, came from metadata supplied by the sample provider rather than from assay-based typing. The paper as a whole reports these results and caveats: Clinical and demographic metadata were provided uncurated, with the amount varying by source and participant.

With respect to this clone: Its cognate antigen has yet to be identified. At one of its ends the junction is not consistent with the germline gene, which may arise from a read error.

The germline V gene sets CDR1 to MNHEY and CDR2 to SVGAGI. The CDR3 covers 14 residues, taking in both the cysteine and the phenylalanine. Solely the CDR3 DNA is kept, with 42 bases framed from the first base. The immunoSEQ Assay, a bias-controlled multiplex PCR, was used to amplify TCRbeta CDR3 regions from genomic DNA. Under the source paper's analysis protocol: Within the assay, amplification of reference gene primers was used to estimate how many nucleated cells each sample contained. To quantify the absolute abundance of each unique TCRbeta CDR3 rearrangement, sequence reads were collapsed and filtered. For each sample, productive Simpson clonality was calculated as the square root of Simpson's diversity index across productive rearrangements. The table was pulled from immuneACCESS by TCRdb, which kept in-frame rearrangements only. Such tables lose some clones; where checked, under half of the loss comes from unresolved V genes, and the rest has no known cause. V and J calls and clone size are those listed in that table; D and trimming were worked out from the DNA. Recorded for this sample are about 40,000 clones; roughly 79% of them occurred a single time. The top ten clonotypes cover 30% to 35% of the sample.

Each collaborating institution followed its own protocols to collect whole blood in K2EDTA tubes. For TCRbeta analysis, collaborators shipped samples as frozen whole blood, isolated PBMCs, or DNA extracted from either of those sample types. Recombination joined TRBV6-5 with TRBJ1-4; perhaps TRBD1 is the D gene, with 6 bases matching. The TCR sequence derives from a woman older than 75 with acute or convalescent COVID-19. Sequencing was carried out using peripheral blood. The CDR3 loop reads CASTYRRTDEKLFF. At the DNA level, the sequence is TGTGCCAGCACTTACCGTCGGACAGATGAAAAACTGTTTTTT.